Sequencing of this T cell receptor beta chain was carried out in a study of blood T cell repertoires in COVID-19. Overall study: The United States, Italy and Spain were the sources of the acute and convalescent COVID-19 samples. Nucleic acid was either cDNA or gDNA, and it came from T cells, B-cell-depleted T cells, or PBMCs.

Original processing methods: Nucleated cell counts were estimated from reference gene primer amplification. Assay used: immunoSEQ multiplex PCR; TCRdb lists only in-frame clones, some missing. V and J calls and clone size follow that table, whereas D and trimming were derived from the DNA. The data show 150,000 or so clones, roughly 83% seen once. Sequenced: peripheral blood. The TCR was taken from a woman of 80 years or more with acute or convalescent COVID-19.

CDR3 region: CASSAGAGYGYGYTF. The CDR3 region has the DNA TGCGCCAGCTCCGCTGGGGCAGGTTACGGCTATGGCTACACCTTC. The rearrangement joins TRBV5-1 to TRBJ1-2, with a possible D match to TRBD1 (5 bases). Germline CDR1 reads SGHRS; CDR2 reads YFSETQ. V was pared by 7 bases and J by 4 bases, with 20 bases between. The CDR3 has 15 amino acids.